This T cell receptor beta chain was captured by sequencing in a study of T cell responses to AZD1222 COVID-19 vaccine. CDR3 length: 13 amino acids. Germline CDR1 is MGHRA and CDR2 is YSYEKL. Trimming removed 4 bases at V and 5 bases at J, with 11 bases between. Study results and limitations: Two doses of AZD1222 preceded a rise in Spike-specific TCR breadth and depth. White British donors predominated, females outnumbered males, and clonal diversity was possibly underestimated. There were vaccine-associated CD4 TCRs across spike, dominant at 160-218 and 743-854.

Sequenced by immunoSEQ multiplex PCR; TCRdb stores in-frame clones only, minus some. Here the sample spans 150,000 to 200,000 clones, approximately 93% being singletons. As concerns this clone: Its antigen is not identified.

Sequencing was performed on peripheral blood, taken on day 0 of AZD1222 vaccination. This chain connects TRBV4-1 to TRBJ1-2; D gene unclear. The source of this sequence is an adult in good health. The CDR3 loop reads CASSPRTAYGYTF. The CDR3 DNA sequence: TGCGCCAGCAGCCCACGAACTGCTTATGGCTACACCTTC.